This T cell receptor beta chain was documented in a study of Tregs in tolerant kidney transplant recipients. Trimming left V 3 bases short and J 8 bases short, with 19 bases between. The CDR3 length is 16 residues. Germline assignment: CDR1 LNHDA and CDR2 SQIVND (reference sequence). Sequencing was performed with immunoSEQ multiplex PCR; in TCRdb, only in-frame clones are kept and a portion is missing. The sample shows about 120,000 clones, almost 95% of them seen only once. Material: CD4+ T cells from blood. The sequence was collected from a human donor in good health. The chain has TRBV19 and TRBJ1-4, with D possibly matching TRBD1 (5 bases). The DNA of the CDR3 is TGTGCCAGTAGTATGATCCCCGCCCGGGGCTGGGAAAAACTGTTTTTT. It specifies CASSMIPARGWEKLFF.